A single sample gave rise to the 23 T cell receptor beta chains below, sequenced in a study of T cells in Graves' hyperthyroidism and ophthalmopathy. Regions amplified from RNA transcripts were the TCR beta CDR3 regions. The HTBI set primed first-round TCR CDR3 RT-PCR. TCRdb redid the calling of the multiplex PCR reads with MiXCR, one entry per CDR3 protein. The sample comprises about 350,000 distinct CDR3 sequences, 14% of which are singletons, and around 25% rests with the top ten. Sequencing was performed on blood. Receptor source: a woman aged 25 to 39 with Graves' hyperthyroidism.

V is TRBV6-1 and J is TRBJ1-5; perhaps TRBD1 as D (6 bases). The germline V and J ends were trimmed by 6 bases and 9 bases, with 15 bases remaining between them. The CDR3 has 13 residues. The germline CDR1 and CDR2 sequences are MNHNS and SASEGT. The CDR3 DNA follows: TGTGCCAGCAGCCTAGGGGGGAAGGGGCCCCAGCATTTT. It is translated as CASSLGGKGPQHF.

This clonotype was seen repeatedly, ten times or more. The CDR3 DNA sequence: TGCGCCAGCGAATTGGAGGACAATTCACCCCTCCACTTT. Translation: CASELEDNSPLHF. This rearrangement joins TRBV10-2 to TRBJ1-6; no definite D call. Germline loops: CDR1 WSHSY, CDR2 SAAADI. Trimming took off 8 bases at V and 7 bases at J, with 12 bases between the two ends. CDR3 length: 13 residues.

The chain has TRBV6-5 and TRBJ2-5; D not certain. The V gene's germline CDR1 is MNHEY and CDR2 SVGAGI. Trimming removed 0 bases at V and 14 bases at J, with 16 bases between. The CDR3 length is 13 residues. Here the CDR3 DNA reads TGTGCCAGCAGTTACTCGACCGCAGGCCCATTTTACTTC. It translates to CASSYSTAGPFYF.

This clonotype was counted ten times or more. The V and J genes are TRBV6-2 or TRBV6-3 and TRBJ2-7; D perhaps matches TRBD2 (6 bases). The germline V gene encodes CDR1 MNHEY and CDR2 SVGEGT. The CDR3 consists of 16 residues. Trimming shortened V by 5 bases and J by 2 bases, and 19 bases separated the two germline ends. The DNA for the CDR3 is TGTGCCAGCAGTCCCCGCAGTCCGGGGGAGGCCTACGAGCAGTACTTC. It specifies CASSPRSPGEAYEQYF.

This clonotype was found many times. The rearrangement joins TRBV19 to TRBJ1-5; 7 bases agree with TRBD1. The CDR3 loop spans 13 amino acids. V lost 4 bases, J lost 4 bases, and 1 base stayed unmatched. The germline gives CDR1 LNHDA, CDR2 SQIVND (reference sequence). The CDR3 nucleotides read TGTGCCAGTAGTACGGGACAGAATCAGCCCCAGCATTTT. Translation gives CASSTGQNQPQHF.

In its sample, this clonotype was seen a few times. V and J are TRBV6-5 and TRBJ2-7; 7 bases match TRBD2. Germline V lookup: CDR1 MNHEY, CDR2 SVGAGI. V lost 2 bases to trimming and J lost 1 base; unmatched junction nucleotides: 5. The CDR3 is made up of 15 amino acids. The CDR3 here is CASSYQRGRSYEQYF. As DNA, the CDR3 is TGTGCCAGCAGTTACCAACGCGGGAGATCCTACGAGCAGTACTTC.

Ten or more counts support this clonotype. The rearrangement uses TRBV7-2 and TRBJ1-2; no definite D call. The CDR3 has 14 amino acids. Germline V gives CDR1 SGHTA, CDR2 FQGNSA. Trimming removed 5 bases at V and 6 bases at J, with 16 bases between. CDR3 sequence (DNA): TGTGCCAGCAGCCTCGATTCACTGGGCGATGGCTACACCTTC. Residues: CASSLDSLGDGYTF.

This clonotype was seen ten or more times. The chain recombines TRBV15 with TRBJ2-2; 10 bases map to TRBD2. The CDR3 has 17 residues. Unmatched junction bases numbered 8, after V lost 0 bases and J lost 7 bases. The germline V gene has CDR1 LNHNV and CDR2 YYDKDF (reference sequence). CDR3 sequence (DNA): TGTGCCACCAGCAGAGATGGCGTAGCGGGAGGCGTCGGGGAGCTGTTTTTT. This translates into CATSRDGVAGGVGELFF.

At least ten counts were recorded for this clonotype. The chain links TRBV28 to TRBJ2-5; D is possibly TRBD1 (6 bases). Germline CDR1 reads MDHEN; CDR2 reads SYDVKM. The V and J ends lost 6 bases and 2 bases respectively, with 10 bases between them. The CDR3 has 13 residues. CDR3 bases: TGTGCCAGCAGCGACAGGCAACAAGAGACCCAGTACTTC. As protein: CASSDRQQETQYF.

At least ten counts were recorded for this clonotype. The CDR3 loop reads CASRKEGGSNQPQHF. DNA for the CDR3: TGTGCCAGCAGAAAAGAGGGGGGTAGCAATCAGCCCCAGCATTTT. This chain joins TRBV28 and TRBJ1-5; a weak D match, TRBD1 (6 bases). The germline CDR1 and CDR2 sequences are MDHEN and SYDVKM. V lost 6 bases, J lost 0 bases, and 12 bases lay in between. The CDR3 is 15 residues long.

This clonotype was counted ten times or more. CDR3: CSATGQVAKNIQYF. The CDR3, as DNA: TGCAGTGCTACCGGTCAAGTAGCCAAAAACATTCAGTACTTC. This chain connects TRBV20-1 to TRBJ2-4; D unresolved. Trimming took off 4 bases at V and 0 bases at J, with 10 bases between the two ends. The V gene's germline CDR1 is DFQATT and CDR2 SNEGSKA (reference sequence). The CDR3 has 14 amino acids.

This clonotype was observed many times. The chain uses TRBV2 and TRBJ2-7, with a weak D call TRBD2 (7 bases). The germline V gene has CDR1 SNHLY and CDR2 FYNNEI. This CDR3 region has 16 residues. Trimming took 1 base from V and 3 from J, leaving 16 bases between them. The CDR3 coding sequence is TGTGCCAGCAGTGAAGGGGGGGGGGCTCGGGACTACGAGCAGTACTTC. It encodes CASSEGGGARDYEQYF.

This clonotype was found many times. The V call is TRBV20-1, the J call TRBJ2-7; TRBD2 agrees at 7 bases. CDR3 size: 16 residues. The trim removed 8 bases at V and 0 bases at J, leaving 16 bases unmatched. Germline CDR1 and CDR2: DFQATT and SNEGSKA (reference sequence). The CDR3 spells CSTPRVAGGSSYEQYF. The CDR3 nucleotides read TGCAGTACCCCAAGGGTGGCTGGCGGGAGCTCCTACGAGCAGTACTTC.

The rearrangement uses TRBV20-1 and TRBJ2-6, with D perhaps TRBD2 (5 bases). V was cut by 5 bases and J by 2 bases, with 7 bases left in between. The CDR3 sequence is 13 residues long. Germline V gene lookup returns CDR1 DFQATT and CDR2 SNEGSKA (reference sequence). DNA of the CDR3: TGCAGTGCTCTCGGGGCTGGGGCCAACGTCCTGACTTTC. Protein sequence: CSALGAGANVLTF.

In nucleotides, the CDR3 is TGCAGTGCTAGAGATCCCCCGCCTCCAGACCGGTATTTT. The encoded protein is CSARDPPPPDRYF. V is TRBV20-1 and J is TRBJ2-3; D not certain. The CDR3 covers 13 residues. Germline-derived CDR1 and CDR2 are DFQATT and SNEGSKA (reference sequence). V lost 0 bases, J lost 14 bases, and 18 bases lay in between.

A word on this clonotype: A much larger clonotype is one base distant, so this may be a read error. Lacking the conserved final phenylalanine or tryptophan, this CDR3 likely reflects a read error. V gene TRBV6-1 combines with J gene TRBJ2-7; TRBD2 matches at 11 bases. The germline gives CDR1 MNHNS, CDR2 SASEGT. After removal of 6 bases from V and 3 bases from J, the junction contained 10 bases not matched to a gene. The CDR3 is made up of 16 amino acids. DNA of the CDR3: TGTGCCAGCAGACTAGCGGGAGATTTTTACGGCTACGAGCAGTACTCC. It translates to CASRLAGDFYGYEQYS.

CDR3 region: CASSLSRQRNEKLFF. The CDR3 nucleotides read TGTGCCAGCAGCTTAAGTCGGCAGCGGAATGAAAAACTGTTTTTT. The V and J genes are TRBV5-8 and TRBJ1-4; no reliable D call. V was clipped by 2 bases and J by 5 bases, with 13 bases between them. In germline, CDR1 is SGHTS, CDR2 YDEGEE. The CDR3 loop spans 15 amino acids. The whole variable domain, filled in from reference TRBV5-8 and TRBJ1-4, reads EAGVTQSPTHLIKTRGQQATLRCSPISGHTSVYWYQQALGLGLQFLLWYDEGEERNRGNFPPRFSGRQFPNYSSELNVNALELEDSALYLCASSLSRQRNEKLFFGSGTQLSVL.

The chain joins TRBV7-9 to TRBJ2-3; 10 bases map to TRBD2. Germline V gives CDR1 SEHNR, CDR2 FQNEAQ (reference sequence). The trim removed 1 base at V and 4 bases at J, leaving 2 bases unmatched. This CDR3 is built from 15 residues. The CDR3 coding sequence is TGTGCCAGCAGCTTAGTGCTAGCGGGAGCAGATACGCAGTATTTT. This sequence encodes CASSLVLAGADTQYF.

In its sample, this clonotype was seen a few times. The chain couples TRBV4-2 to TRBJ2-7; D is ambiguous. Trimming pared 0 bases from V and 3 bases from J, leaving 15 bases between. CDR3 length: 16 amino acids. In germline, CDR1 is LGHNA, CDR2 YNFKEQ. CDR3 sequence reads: CASSQELHGHFYEQYF. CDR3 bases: TGTGCCAGCAGCCAAGAGTTGCACGGTCACTTCTACGAGCAGTACTTC.

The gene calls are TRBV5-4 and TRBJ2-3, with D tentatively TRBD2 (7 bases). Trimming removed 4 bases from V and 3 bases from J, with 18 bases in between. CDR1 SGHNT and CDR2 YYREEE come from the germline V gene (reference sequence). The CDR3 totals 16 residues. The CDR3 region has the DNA TGTGCCAGCAGCGTGGGAGGGGGAGTAGTAACAGATACGCAGTATTTT. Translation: CASSVGGGVVTDTQYF.

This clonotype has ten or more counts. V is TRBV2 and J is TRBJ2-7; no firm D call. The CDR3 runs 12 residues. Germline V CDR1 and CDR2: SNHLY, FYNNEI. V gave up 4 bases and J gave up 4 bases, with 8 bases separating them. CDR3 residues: CASSGLIYEQYF. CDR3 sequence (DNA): TGTGCCAGCAGTGGACTGATATACGAGCAGTACTTC.

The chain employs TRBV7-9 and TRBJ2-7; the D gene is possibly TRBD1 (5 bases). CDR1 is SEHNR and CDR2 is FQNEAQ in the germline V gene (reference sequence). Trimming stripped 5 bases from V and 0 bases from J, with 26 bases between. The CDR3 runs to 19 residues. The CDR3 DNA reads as TGTGCCAGCAGCCCAAGGGGCCTACACGAGCGCCGGAGCTCCTACGAGCAGTACTTC. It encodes CASSPRGLHERRSSYEQYF. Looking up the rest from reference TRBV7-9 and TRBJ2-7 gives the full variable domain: DTGVSQNPRHKITKRGQNVTFRCDPISEHNRLYWYRQTLGQGPEFLTYFQNEAQLEKSRLLSDRFSAERPKGSFSTLEIQRTEQGDSAMYLCASSPRGLHERRSSYEQYFGPGTRLTVT.

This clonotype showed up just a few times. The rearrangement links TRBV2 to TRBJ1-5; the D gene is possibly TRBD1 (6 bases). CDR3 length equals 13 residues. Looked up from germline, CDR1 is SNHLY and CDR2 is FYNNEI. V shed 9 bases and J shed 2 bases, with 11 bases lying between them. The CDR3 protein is CASNRARNQPQHF. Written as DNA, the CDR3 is TGTGCCAGTAACAGGGCCCGCAATCAGCCCCAGCATTTT.